The 22 T cell receptor beta chains presented below share a single source sample, sequenced in a study of beta chain features in type 1 diabetes (dated by TCRdb to between 2017 and 2018). Beyond this particular receptor, the publication reports: Type 1 diabetes patients showed a moderate but significant shortening of TCRB CDR3 length in all four CD4+ subsets.

Preparation of the library involved the immunoSEQ multiplex PCR assay. All of the isolated RNA was reverse transcribed with the High Capacity cDNA Reverse Transcription Kit, so expressed TCRB transcripts were sequenced. Sourced from immuneACCESS, this table was stored by TCRdb with only in-frame sequences that have V and J called. A share of the clones is absent; for the studies checked, an unresolved V gene accounts for under half, and the remainder has no known explanation. The sample records roughly 330,000 clones, about 14% of which are singletons. About 0.016% of the sample is taken by the ten largest. No antigen is known for these receptors. Sequencing was done on a sample of naive CD4+ T cells from blood. The cell subset or site label, read with the paper, signifies: true naive CD4+ T cells. These receptors came from a woman aged 18-29 years with type 1 diabetes.

The sample holds a few counts of this clone. This rearrangement joins TRBV9 to TRBJ1-1, with 9 positions matching TRBD1. J was trimmed by 4 bases and V by 3 bases; bases with no gene match: 7. The V gene's germline CDR1 is SGDLS and CDR2 YYNGEE. The CDR3 extends over 15 amino acids. CDR3 region: CASSGRTGVGTEAFF. CDR3 DNA: TGTGCCAGCAGCGGCAGGACAGGGGTGGGCACTGAAGCTTTCTTT.

The sample holds a few counts of this clone. This chain links TRBV14 with TRBJ1-1, with D possibly matching TRBD1 (6 bases). V shed 3 bases and J shed 1 base, with 12 bases lying between them. The CDR3 consists of 15 residues. Germline CDR1 reads SGHDN; CDR2 reads FVKESK. The DNA of the CDR3 is TGTGCCAGCAGCCAGAAAGGGACATGGAACACTGAAGCTTTCTTT. Its protein is CASSQKGTWNTEAFF.

The V and J genes are TRBV10-1 and TRBJ2-1, with a weak D call TRBD2 (6 bases). Germline loops: CDR1 WNHNN, CDR2 SYGVQD (reference sequence). There are 14 residues in the CDR3. The V end was cut by 8 bases, the J end by 7 bases, with 18 bases between. The CDR3 DNA is TGCGCCAGCTCTGCCGGGCGGGACCGGAATGAGCAGTTCTTC. The encoded protein is CASSAGRDRNEQFF.

This sequence joins TRBV4-3 and TRBJ2-2, with a weak D call TRBD1 (6 bases). Deletions cut 2 bases from V and 5 bases from J, with 21 bases between. The germline CDR1 and CDR2 sequences are LGHNA and YSLEER. The CDR3 extends over 18 amino acids. The CDR3 region has the DNA TGCGCCAGCAGCCAATGGGAGCCGTGGCAGGGGAAGACCGGGGAGCTGTTTTTT. It specifies CASSQWEPWQGKTGELFF.

V and J are TRBV5-6 and TRBJ2-4; 7 positions agree with TRBD1. CDR1 is SGHDT, CDR2 YYEEEE, per germline. The CDR3 is made up of 13 amino acids. V was clipped by 4 bases and J by 10 bases; unmatched bases: 8. Written as DNA, the CDR3 is TGTGCCAGCAGCCGACGGGACAGAGGGATTCAGTACTTC. It translates to CASSRRDRGIQYF. Full variable domain (rest looked up from reference TRBV5-6 and TRBJ2-4): DAGVTQSPTHLIKTRGQQVTLRCSPKSGHDTVSWYQQALGQGPQFIFQYYEEEERQRGNFPDRFSGHQFPNYSSELNVNALLLGDSALYLCASSRRDRGIQYFGAGTRLSVL.

The chain recombines TRBV5-1 with TRBJ2-3; 10 bases fit TRBD2. Trimming took 0 bases from V and 6 from J; bases not matched to a gene: 4. Germline loops: CDR1 SGHRS, CDR2 YFSETQ. The CDR3 spans 15 residues. The CDR3 DNA is TGCGCCAGCAGCTTGGTCCTAGCGGGAGACGATACGCAGTATTTT. Its translation: CASSLVLAGDDTQYF.

This clone was seen more than once but under ten times. The chain links TRBV28 to TRBJ2-1, with D tentatively TRBD2 (5 bases). This CDR3 comprises 14 residues. Germline V gene data show CDR1 as MDHEN and CDR2 as SYDVKM. Trimming cost V 4 bases and J 6 bases, with 13 bases left between them. The CDR3 loop is CASSSTRDLNEQFF. The CDR3, as DNA: TGTGCCAGCAGTTCAACCCGGGATCTCAATGAGCAGTTCTTC.

The V gene is TRBV25-1, the J gene TRBJ2-3; 8 nucleotides agree with TRBD1. Losses at the gene ends were 6 bases for V and 5 bases for J; bases not matched to a gene: 7. The CDR3 sequence is 14 residues long. Germline CDR1 reads MGHDK; CDR2 reads SYGVNS. CDR3 residues: CASRLQGVGDTQYF. CDR3 sequence (DNA): TGTGCCAGCAGATTACAGGGGGTTGGAGATACGCAGTATTTT.

This clone appeared a few times. This rearrangement joins TRBV5-4 to TRBJ2-1, with D possibly matching TRBD2 (7 bases). The CDR3 covers 16 residues. The V and J ends lost 4 bases and 4 bases respectively, with 18 bases between them. Germline V gene sequence: CDR1 SGHNT, CDR2 YYREEE (reference sequence). The CDR3 DNA reads as TGTGCCAGCAGCGCCTCGGGGGGCGGGAGATACAATGAGCAGTTCTTC. It specifies CASSASGGGRYNEQFF.

The chain combines TRBV6-6 with TRBJ2-2; D gene unclear. Trimming took off 3 bases at V and 6 bases at J, with 8 bases between the two ends. The CDR3 is made up of 13 amino acids. Germline CDR1 MNHNY, CDR2 SVGAGI (reference sequence). The CDR3 DNA reads as TGTGCCAGCAGTTATTCGGTACCCGGGGAGCTGTTTTTT. It codes for CASSYSVPGELFF.

The table lists this clone with a few counts. The chain carries TRBV11-2 and TRBJ2-1, with 12 bases identical to TRBD2. Germline CDR1 is SGHAT and CDR2 is FQNNGV. With V trimmed by 1 base and J by 4 bases, 8 bases remained unmatched. The CDR3 has 18 residues. Here the CDR3 DNA reads TGTGCCAGCAGCTTAGGGGCCCTACTAGCGGGAGGTTACAATGAGCAGTTCTTC. Its protein is CASSLGALLAGGYNEQFF.

The genes are TRBV30 and TRBJ2-3, with 13 bases aligning to TRBD2. Unmatched junction bases numbered 6, after V lost 4 bases and J lost 2 bases. This CDR3 has 16 amino acids. Germline lookup yields CDR1 GTSNPN and CDR2 SVGIG (reference sequence). In DNA form, the CDR3 reads TGTGCCTGGATGAGACTAGCGGGAGGAGTCACAGATACGCAGTATTTT. Its protein is CAWMRLAGGVTDTQYF.

The table lists this clone with a few counts. The chain carries TRBV18 and TRBJ1-1; 9 bases agree with TRBD1. V shed 6 bases and J 0 bases; nucleotides not matched to a gene: 17. The CDR3 runs 19 residues. The germline V gene has CDR1 KGHSH and CDR2 LQKENI. The DNA of the CDR3 is TGTGCCAGCTCCCAAAGACAAACAGGGGGCGTCCAATTGAACACTGAAGCTTTCTTT. It encodes CASSQRQTGGVQLNTEAFF.

This clone came up a few times. The chain uses TRBV4-3 and TRBJ2-2, with 7 positions matching TRBD1. Trimming took 3 bases from V and 6 from J; bases not matched to a gene: 16. Germline-derived CDR1 and CDR2 are LGHNA and YSLEER. This CDR3 contains 18 residues. This CDR3 is CASSQRPHVKGAAGELFF. The CDR3 nucleotides are TGCGCCAGCAGCCAGAGGCCCCATGTTAAGGGGGCGGCCGGGGAGCTGTTTTTT.

The V gene is TRBV7-2, the J gene TRBJ2-7, with 8 nucleotides matching TRBD1. The CDR3 sequence is 15 residues long. Germline V gene sequence: CDR1 SGHTA, CDR2 FQGNSA. The V segment lost 2 bases and the J segment 4 bases; nucleotides outside the gene matches: 7. CDR3: CASSLWRQGKYEQYF. The CDR3 DNA sequence: TGTGCCAGCAGCTTATGGAGACAGGGGAAATACGAGCAGTACTTC.

This clone was counted only a few times. This chain connects TRBV6-6 to TRBJ2-2; TRBD2 is a possible D gene (6 bases). V lost 6 bases and J lost 6, with 11 bases in between. Germline CDR1 reads MNHNY; CDR2 reads SVGAGI (reference sequence). This CDR3 comprises 13 residues. The CDR3 loop reads CASRDYIPGELFF. CDR3 sequence (DNA): TGTGCCAGCAGGGACTATATCCCCGGGGAGCTGTTTTTT.

This clone was detected only a few times. The rearrangement joins TRBV5-1 to TRBJ2-6; weak D call: TRBD2 (5 bases). The CDR3 is 15 amino acids. In germline, CDR1 is SGHRS, CDR2 YFSETQ. V lost 4 bases and J lost 0, with 8 bases in between. This CDR3 is CASSRTSSGANVLTF. The CDR3 DNA sequence: TGCGCCAGCAGCCGTACTAGCTCTGGGGCCAACGTCCTGACTTTC.

V and J are TRBV7-2 and TRBJ2-5; TRBD2 matches 7 bases. Losses at the gene ends were 3 bases for V and 5 bases for J; bases not matched to a gene: 9. Looked up from germline, CDR1 is SGHTA and CDR2 is FQGNSA. CDR3 length: 15 amino acids. The CDR3 region is CASSFGEGSRETQYF. CDR3 DNA: TGTGCCAGCAGCTTCGGGGAGGGGTCTCGGGAGACCCAGTACTTC. The variable domain in full, with the rest retrieved from reference TRBV7-2 and TRBJ2-5, is GAGVSQSPSNKVTEKGKDVELRCDPISGHTALYWYRQSLGQGLEFLIYFQGNSAPDKSGLPSDRFSAERTGGSVSTLTIQRTQQEDSAVYLCASSFGEGSRETQYFGPGTRLLVL.

In this sample, this clone turned up a few times. This rearrangement joins TRBV28 to TRBJ1-1; no definite D call. Germline loops: CDR1 MDHEN, CDR2 SYDVKM. Trimming took 1 base from V and 0 from J, leaving 9 bases between them. CDR3 length: 15 residues. CDR3: CASSLFTVMNTEAFF. In DNA, the CDR3 is TGTGCCAGCAGTTTATTCACAGTGATGAACACTGAAGCTTTCTTT.

The genes are TRBV2 and TRBJ2-7; weak D call: TRBD1 (6 bases). V was trimmed by 3 bases and J by 4 bases, leaving 13 bases between them. Looked up from germline, CDR1 is SNHLY and CDR2 is FYNNEI. This CDR3 comprises 14 residues. The CDR3 DNA follows: TGTGCCAGCAGTGACACAGGGTACATGTACGAGCAGTACTTC. Translated: CASSDTGYMYEQYF.

A few counts support this clone. In nucleotides, the CDR3 is TGTGCCAGCAGTGGTGCGACAGGGTTGGGCGAGCAGTACTTC. It translates to CASSGATGLGEQYF. V and J are TRBV28 and TRBJ2-7; TRBD1 agrees at 7 bases. The ends lost 5 bases at V and 6 bases at J; junction bases unmatched: 10. The CDR3 is 14 residues long. The germline V gene encodes CDR1 MDHEN and CDR2 SYDVKM.

This clone has just a few counts. CDR3 loop: CSVEVRGLTLRAFF. CDR3 in DNA: TGCAGCGTTGAAGTCAGGGGTTTGACACTGCGAGCTTTCTTT. This chain links TRBV29-1 with TRBJ1-1; D may be TRBD1 (6 bases). The length of the CDR3 is 14 residues. Germline V gene sequence: CDR1 SQVTM, CDR2 ANQGSEA. Trimming shortened V by 1 base and J by 10 bases, and 19 bases separated the two germline ends. Complete variable domain (other parts from reference TRBV29-1 and TRBJ1-1): SAVISQKPSRDICQRGTSLTIQCQVDSQVTMMFWYRQQPGQSLTLIATANQGSEATYESGFVIDKFPISRPNLTFSTLTVSNMSPEDSSIYLCSVEVRGLTLRAFFGQGTRLTVV.